A selection of T cell receptor beta chains follows, all from one sample in a study of graft-versus-host responses after intestinal transplantation. The data were produced by immunoSEQ multiplex PCR, yet TCRdb's version contains in-frame clones alone and is incomplete. The table lists several thousand clones, 33% of them singletons. This sample comprised alloreactive CD8+ T cells from a mixed lymphocyte reaction culture, obtained before transplantation. The receptor source for this set is a human patient who was an organ donor for intestinal transplantation. Both conserved end residues are part of each CDR3. Fields, in order: clone size, CDR3 length, V gene, J gene, D gene, CDR3 protein, CDR3 DNA. The D gene is left open where the match is weak. A row's size may be missing; if present it is once, few, many or a size class.

>NA|16|TRBV5-1|TRBJ2-4|TRBD1
CASSLAGQGLGNIQYF
TGCGCCAGCAGCTTGGCTGGACAGGGGTTGGGAAACATTCAGTACTTC
>NA|15|TRBV11-2|TRBJ2-2|NA
CASSLGQVYTGELFF
TGTGCCAGCAGCTTAGGGCAGGTCTACACCGGGGAGCTGTTTTTT
>once|15|TRBV12-5|TRBJ2-3|NA
CASGEGVTSTDTQYF
TGTGCTAGTGGTGAGGGGGTAACTAGCACAGATACGCAGTATTTT
>NA|13|TRBV6-4|TRBJ2-1|NA
CASSDTGSNEQFF
TGTGCCAGCAGTGACACGGGGTCCAATGAGCAGTTCTTC
>NA|13|TRBV7-9|TRBJ1-1|TRBD1
CASSFDRATEAFF
TGTGCCAGCAGCTTCGACAGGGCCACTGAAGCTTTCTTT
>medium-sized|14|TRBV9|TRBJ1-5|NA
CASSHEEIGQPQHF
TGTGCCAGCAGCCACGAGGAAATTGGTCAGCCCCAGCATTTT
>NA|14|TRBV15|TRBJ1-1|NA
CATSRGGGGTEAFF
TGTGCCACCAGCAGAGGCGGGGGCGGCACTGAAGCTTTCTTT